This T cell receptor beta chain was observed in a study of blood T cell repertoires in COVID-19. Sequenced by immunoSEQ multiplex PCR; TCRdb stores in-frame clones only, minus some. This repertoire shows more than 250,000 clones, around 90% found once; its top ten account for approximately 5.7%. V lost 3 bases to trimming and J lost 9 bases; unmatched junction nucleotides: 11. Germline CDR1 and CDR2: KGHSH and LQKENI. This CDR3 comprises 16 residues. Sequencing was done on a sample of PBMCs or T cells enriched from blood (not recorded which). The sequence was collected from a woman aged 40 to 50 who had recovered from COVID-19. The chain employs TRBV18 and TRBJ1-6; 7 nucleotides match TRBD1. The CDR3 region has the DNA TGTGCCAGCTCACCCCAAGCAGGGGACAGAAGTTCACCCCTCCACTTT. Translation gives CASSPQAGDRSSPLHF.